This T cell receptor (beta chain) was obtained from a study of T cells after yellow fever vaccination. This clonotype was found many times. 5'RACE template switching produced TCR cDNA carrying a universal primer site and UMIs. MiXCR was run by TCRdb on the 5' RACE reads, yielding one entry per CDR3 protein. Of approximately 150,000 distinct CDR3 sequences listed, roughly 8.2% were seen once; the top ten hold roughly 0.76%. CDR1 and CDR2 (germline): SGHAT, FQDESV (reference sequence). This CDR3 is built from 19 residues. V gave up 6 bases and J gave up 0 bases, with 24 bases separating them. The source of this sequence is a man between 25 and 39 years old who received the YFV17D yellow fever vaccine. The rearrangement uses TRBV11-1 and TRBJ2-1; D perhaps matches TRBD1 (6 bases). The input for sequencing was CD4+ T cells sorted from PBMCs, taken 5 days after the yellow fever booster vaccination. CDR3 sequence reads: CASRGEQGNYLGSYNEQFF. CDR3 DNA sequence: TGTGCCAGCAGGGGGGAACAGGGTAACTATTTGGGCTCCTACAATGAGCAGTTCTTC.